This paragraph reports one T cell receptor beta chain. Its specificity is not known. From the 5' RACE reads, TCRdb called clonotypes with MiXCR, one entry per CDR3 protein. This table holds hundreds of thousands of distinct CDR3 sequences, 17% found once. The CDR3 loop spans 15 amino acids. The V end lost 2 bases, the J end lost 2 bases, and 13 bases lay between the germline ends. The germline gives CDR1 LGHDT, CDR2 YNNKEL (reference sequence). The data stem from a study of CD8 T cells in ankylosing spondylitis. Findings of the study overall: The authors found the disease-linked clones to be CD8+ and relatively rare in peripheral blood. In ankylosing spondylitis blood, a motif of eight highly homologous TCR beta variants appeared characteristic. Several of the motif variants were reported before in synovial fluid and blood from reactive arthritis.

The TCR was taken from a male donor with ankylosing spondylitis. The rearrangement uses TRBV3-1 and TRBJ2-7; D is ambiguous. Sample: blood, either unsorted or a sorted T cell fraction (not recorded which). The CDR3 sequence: CASSQHRSGAYEQYF. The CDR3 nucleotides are TGTGCCAGCAGCCAACACAGAAGTGGAGCCTACGAGCAGTACTTC.